The 23 T cell receptor beta chains presented below share a single source sample, sequenced in a study of kidney transplant recipient with SARS-CoV-2 infection. Each CDR3 protein gets one entry after TCRdb re-called the reads with MiXCR. The profile shows fewer than 250,000 distinct CDR3 sequences, about 28% of them singletons. Sequencing was performed on a blood sample, taken at baseline and on approximately day 120 from a kidney transplant recipient. The receptor set was obtained from a young adult male patient who had COVID-19 and was a kidney transplant recipient. These T cells may partly come from the graft donor.

A word on this clonotype: Given a much more abundant clone one base away, this may be a read error. The chain has TRBV3-1 and TRBJ2-1; TRBD2 is a possible D gene (6 bases). Per germline, CDR1 LGHDT and CDR2 YNNKEL (reference sequence). The CDR3 is 13 residues long. The chain's CDR3 is CAGSQTTSTGQFF. CDR3 bases: TGTGCCGGCAGCCAAACCACTAGCACAGGGCAGTTCTTC.

This clonotype came up many times. This chain links TRBV28 with TRBJ1-1; perhaps TRBD1 as D (6 bases). From germline, CDR1 is MDHEN and CDR2 SYDVKM. The CDR3 consists of 13 residues. The V and J ends lost 7 bases and 5 bases respectively, with 14 bases between them. CDR3 coding DNA: TGTGCCAGCATCTTACAGGGTCGGACTGAAGCTTTCTTT. It specifies CASILQGRTEAFF.

J is TRBJ2-1 and V is TRBV5-5; 14 bases line up with TRBD2. This CDR3 region has 15 residues. Germline CDR1 reads SGHKS; CDR2 reads YYEKEE (reference sequence). Unmatched junction bases numbered 6, after V lost 4 bases and J lost 9 bases. The CDR3, as DNA: TGTGCCAGCAGCGCCGGGACTAGCGGGAGTTTTGAGCAGTTCTTC. It translates to CASSAGTSGSFEQFF.

In the case of this clonotype: A clone one base away is much larger, so this may be a read error. This chain uses TRBV9 with TRBJ2-7; D is unclear. This CDR3 is built from 15 residues. Germline CDR1 reads SGDLS; CDR2 reads YYNGEE. As DNA, the CDR3 is TGTGCCAGCAGCGTAGGACCAGCCCTTCCCTACGGGCAGTACTTC. Amino acids: CASSVGPALPYGQYF.

Many counts were recorded for this clonotype. The rearrangement joins TRBV30 to TRBJ2-2, with D possibly TRBD1 on 6 matching bases. Trimming removed 2 bases at V and 3 bases at J, with 13 bases between. Germline V gene data show CDR1 as GTSNPN and CDR2 as SVGIG (reference sequence). This CDR3 has 15 residues. CDR3 residues: CAWSRGRRDTGELFF. The DNA of the CDR3 is TGTGCCTGGAGTAGGGGGAGAAGGGACACCGGGGAGCTGTTTTTT. The variable domain in full, with the rest retrieved from reference TRBV30 and TRBJ2-2, is SQTIHQWPATLVQPVGSPLSLECTVEGTSNPNLYWYRQAAGRGLQLLFYSVGIGQISSEVPQNLSASRPQDRQFILSSKKLLLSDSGFYLCAWSRGRRDTGELFFGEGSRLTVL.

Comments on this clonotype: Possible read error: a much larger clone is one base away. J is TRBJ2-7 and V is TRBV27; weak D call: TRBD1 (5 bases). The CDR3 sequence is 14 residues long. Per germline, CDR1 MNHEY and CDR2 SMNVEV (reference sequence). CDR3 amino acids: CASSLSVGAYGQYF. The CDR3 DNA follows: TGTGCCAGCAGTTTATCCGTAGGGGCCTACGGGCAGTACTTC.

The V gene is TRBV30, the J gene TRBJ1-3; TRBD1 might be the D (6 bases). Germline V gene lookup returns CDR1 GTSNPN and CDR2 SVGIG (reference sequence). The CDR3 spans 14 residues. V was shortened by 0 bases and J by 3 bases, with 9 bases between the two germline ends. The CDR3 loop reads CAWSVGGFGNTIYF. The CDR3 coding sequence is TGTGCCTGGAGTGTGGGGGGCTTTGGAAACACCATATATTTT.

This clonotype was seen many times. The chain joins TRBV3-1 to TRBJ1-1, with D hard to call. The V gene's germline CDR1 is LGHDT and CDR2 YNNKEL (reference sequence). Trimming stripped 3 bases from V and 1 base from J, with 6 bases between. The CDR3 is 13 amino acids. CDR3 DNA: TGTGCCAGCAGCCAGCAGCCGAACACTGAAGCTTTCTTT. Translation: CASSQQPNTEAFF. Full variable domain (remainder filled in from reference TRBV3-1 and TRBJ1-1): DTAVSQTPKYLVTQMGNDKSIKCEQNLGHDTMYWYKQDSKKFLKIMFSYNNKELIINETVPNRFSPKSPDKAHLNLHINSLELGDSAVYFCASSQQPNTEAFFGQGTRLTVV.

Ten or more counts support this clonotype. The V and J genes are TRBV6-5 and TRBJ1-2; 8 bases agree with TRBD1. J was trimmed by 8 bases and V by 6 bases; bases with no gene match: 5. This CDR3 spans 12 amino acids. Germline values: CDR1 MNHEY, CDR2 SVGAGI. CDR3: CASSYGQGGYTF. The CDR3 DNA sequence: TGTGCCAGCAGCTACGGACAGGGAGGCTACACCTTC.

In the case of this clonotype: A single base separates this from a much larger clone, so it may be a read error. The chain links TRBV5-6 to TRBJ2-7; D is unresolved. The DNA end is more similar to TRBJ1-2, so the J call may be wrong. Germline V gene data show CDR1 as SGHDT and CDR2 as YYEEEE. The CDR3 totals 16 residues. CDR3 sequence reads: CASRLVSSRKTYGYTF. In nucleotides, the CDR3 is TGTGCCAGCCGACTTGTCAGTAGTCGAAAGACCTATGGCTACACCTTC.

This clonotype was seen many times. The chain recombines TRBV1 with TRBJ1-1. TRBV1 corresponds to a pseudogene. The CDR3 is 10 amino acids. The chain's CDR3 is CTSSPSAAFF. For the CDR3, the DNA is TGCACCAGCAGCCCCTCTGCCGCTTTCTTT.

In the case of this clonotype: A much larger clone lies one base from this, so it may be a read error. This CDR3 reads CASGSQAGNYEQYF. Written as DNA, the CDR3 is TGTGCCAGCGGCTCCCAGGCGGGGAACTACGAGCAGTACTTC. The V gene is TRBV13, the J gene TRBJ2-7, with a weak D call TRBD2 (6 bases). The V end lost 8 bases, the J end lost 3 bases, and 17 bases lay between the germline ends. The CDR3 has 14 residues. In germline, CDR1 is PRHDT, CDR2 FYEKMQ (reference sequence).

At least ten counts were recorded for this clonotype. The J gene is TRBJ2-1, the V gene TRBV7-2; possibly TRBD2 for D (6 bases). The CDR3 length is 14 residues. Germline V gene sequence: CDR1 SGHTA, CDR2 FQGNSA. The V end lost 4 bases, the J end lost 2 bases, and 9 bases lay between the germline ends. The CDR3 loop is CASSYSGAYNEQFF. CDR3 nucleotides: TGTGCCAGCAGCTATTCGGGGGCCTACAATGAGCAGTTCTTC.

The table lists this clonotype with many counts. V usage is TRBV6-4 and J usage is TRBJ1-2; D is unresolved. V lost 5 bases, J lost 4 bases, and 23 bases lay in between. This CDR3 has 17 amino acids. Germline CDR1 and CDR2: MRHNA and SNTAGT. In nucleotides, the CDR3 is TGTGCCAGCAGTCACAATGTCTCACACGGAAAGACCTATGGCTACACCTTC. Translation: CASSHNVSHGKTYGYTF.

This clonotype was seen only a few times. For the CDR3, the DNA is TGCAGTGCTAGAGAGGGGGATTATGGCTACACCTTC. This translates into CSAREGDYGYTF. The chain couples TRBV20-1 to TRBJ1-2; tentatively, D is TRBD1 (5 bases). The germline CDR1 and CDR2 sequences are DFQATT and SNEGSKA (reference sequence). The CDR3 length is 12 residues. Trimming removed 0 bases at V and 5 bases at J, with 7 bases between.

This clonotype was counted many times. The chain combines TRBV11-3 with TRBJ1-2; D is uncertain. V was cut by 5 bases and J by 4 bases, with 23 bases left in between. Germline V gene sequence: CDR1 SGHNT, CDR2 YENEEA. CDR3 length: 17 residues. CDR3 residues: CASSIVPDLGKTYGYTF. The CDR3 region has the DNA TGTGCCAGCAGCATCGTTCCCGATCTCGGAAAGACCTATGGCTACACCTTC.

Note on this clonotype: A much more abundant neighbour one base away suggests this may be a read error. V gene TRBV11-3 combines with J gene TRBJ1-1; D may be TRBD1 (6 bases). CDR1 and CDR2 from the germline V gene are SGHNT and YENEEA. The CDR3 is 17 residues long. In DNA, the CDR3 is TGTGCCGGCAGCCCCTCGTCAGTTGTGGGGGGCTACACTGAAGCTTTCTTT. Translation: CAGSPSSVVGGYTEAFF.

As to this clonotype: A much larger clonotype is one base distant, so this may be a read error. The chain carries TRBV5-1 and TRBJ2-3, with D tentatively TRBD1 or TRBD2 (5 bases each). In germline, CDR1 is SGHRS, CDR2 YFSETQ. This CDR3 is 15 amino acids long. V was clipped by 3 bases and J by 4 bases, with 15 bases between them. CDR3 coding DNA: TGCGCCAGCAGCTCTCCAGGGAGTTGGGCAGATACGCAGTATTTT. It is translated as CASSSPGSWADTQYF.

Many counts were recorded for this clonotype. The chain recombines TRBV5-1 with TRBJ1-1, with no clear D. The CDR3 loop spans 13 amino acids. Trimming pared 7 bases from V and 1 base from J, leaving 11 bases between. CDR1 SGHRS and CDR2 YFSETQ come from the germline V gene. DNA for the CDR3: TGCGCCAGCGGGTCACAGCAGAACACTGAAGCTTTCTTT. Protein sequence: CASGSQQNTEAFF. The full variable domain, its missing parts supplied by reference TRBV5-1 and TRBJ1-1, is KAGVTQTPRYLIKTRGQQVTLSCSPISGHRSVSWYQQTPGQGLQFLFEYFSETQRNKGNFPGRFSGRQFSNSRSEMNVSTLELGDSALYLCASGSQQNTEAFFGQGTRLTVV.

This clonotype was recorded many times. The chain links TRBV11-3 to TRBJ1-2; D is unresolved. The CDR3 runs to 17 residues. Trimming took 5 bases from V and 4 from J, leaving 23 bases between them. CDR1 and CDR2 from the germline V gene are SGHNT and YENEEA. CDR3 protein: CASSDSSDLGKTYGYTF. In nucleotides, the CDR3 is TGTGCCAGCAGCGATAGCAGCGATCTCGGAAAGACCTATGGCTACACCTTC.

This clonotype has at least ten counts. The rearrangement links TRBV20-1 to TRBJ2-4, with a tentative D call TRBD2 (6 bases). V was clipped by 0 bases and J by 13 bases, with 22 bases between them. Per germline, CDR1 DFQATT and CDR2 SNEGSKA (reference sequence). The CDR3 sequence is 15 residues long. In nucleotides, the CDR3 is TGCAGTGCTAGAGATGGGCGACTCGGGACTCGGGAGCAGTACTTC. Its translation: CSARDGRLGTREQYF.

This clonotype has ten or more counts. The CDR3 protein is CASSKFEYHGKTYGYTF. Written as DNA, the CDR3 is TGTGCCAGCAGCAAATTTGAATACCATGGAAAGACCTATGGCTACACCTTC. V gene TRBV7-9 combines with J gene TRBJ1-2; D is ambiguous. Trimming cost V 5 bases and J 4 bases, with 23 bases left between them. The CDR3 runs 17 residues. CDR1 is SEHNR and CDR2 is FQNEAQ in the germline V gene (reference sequence).

In this sample, this clonotype turned up many times. The chain is built from TRBV10-1 and TRBJ1-2, with D unclear. The germline V and J ends were trimmed by 5 bases and 4 bases, with 23 bases remaining between them. The germline V gene encodes CDR1 WNHNN and CDR2 SYGVQD (reference sequence). This CDR3 spans 17 amino acids. The DNA for the CDR3 is TGCGCCAGCAGTAGCATCGGAAGATCGCGAAAGACCTATGGCTACACCTTC. This translates into CASSSIGRSRKTYGYTF.